The 28 T cell receptor beta chains below all came from one sample that was sequenced in a study of T cell changes during pregnancy in multiple sclerosis. The assay was immunoSEQ multiplex PCR, and TCRdb's table has in-frame clones only and misses some. Altogether some 22,000 clones are present, around 87% being singletons, with the ten largest covering 0.95% to 1.3%. The sequencing used CD4+ T cells from peripheral blood mononuclear cells, collected in the second trimester of pregnancy. Receptors originate from a female donor in good health, enrolled as a control in a pregnancy study.

The chain recombines TRBV6-5 with TRBJ2-5, with D unresolved. Germline V lookup: CDR1 MNHEY, CDR2 SVGAGI. V dropped 6 bases and J dropped 5 bases, with 10 bases sitting between them. The CDR3 consists of 12 residues. The CDR3 bases are TGTGCCAGCAGCCGAAGCCTGGAGACCCAGTACTTC. Amino acids: CASSRSLETQYF.

J is TRBJ1-5 and V is TRBV6-5; 7 nucleotides line up with TRBD1. CDR3 length: 14 amino acids. Per germline, CDR1 MNHEY and CDR2 SVGAGI. Trimming took 5 bases from V and 4 from J; bases not matched to a gene: 5. Here the CDR3 DNA reads TGTGCCAGCAGTCGGGACAGCTATAATCAGCCCCAGCATTTT. It translates to CASSRDSYNQPQHF.

The chain is built from TRBV19 and TRBJ1-2; TRBD1 is a possible D gene (6 bases). The germline V and J ends were trimmed by 6 bases and 2 bases, with 7 bases remaining between them. This CDR3 has 12 amino acids. Germline values: CDR1 LNHDA, CDR2 SQIVND (reference sequence). In DNA form, the CDR3 reads TGTGCCAGTAGACAGGGCAACTATGGCTACACCTTC. The encoded protein is CASRQGNYGYTF.

The V and J genes are TRBV6-5 and TRBJ2-2; perhaps TRBD2 as D (6 bases). CDR3 size: 16 residues. V shed 0 bases and J shed 6 bases, with 14 bases lying between them. From germline, CDR1 is MNHEY and CDR2 SVGAGI. The CDR3 sequence is CASSYSVGGSAGELFF. The DNA of the CDR3 is TGTGCCAGCAGTTACTCGGTTGGAGGGTCGGCCGGGGAGCTGTTTTTT.

V gene TRBV2 combines with J gene TRBJ2-1; 7 positions match TRBD2. Germline-derived CDR1 and CDR2 are SNHLY and FYNNEI. This CDR3 contains 14 residues. Trimming removed 8 bases from V and 1 base from J; junction bases left unmatched: 5. The CDR3 DNA sequence: TGTGCCAGCTCTACCGGGGGGTCCTACAATGAGCAGTTCTTC. Amino acids: CASSTGGSYNEQFF.

The V and J genes are TRBV4-2 and TRBJ2-3; D perhaps matches TRBD1 (5 bases). The length of the CDR3 is 16 residues. Germline CDR1 reads LGHNA; CDR2 reads YNFKEQ. The V end was cut by 1 base, the J end by 4 bases, with 15 bases between. Here the CDR3 reads CASSQGPFARADTQYF. The CDR3 DNA reads as TGTGCCAGCAGCCAAGGGCCCTTCGCCAGGGCAGATACGCAGTATTTT.

The chain couples TRBV7-9 to TRBJ2-7, with D possibly being TRBD2 (7 bases). V gave up 4 bases and J gave up 9 bases, with 19 bases separating them. The CDR3 consists of 14 residues. In germline, CDR1 is SEHNR, CDR2 FQNEAQ (reference sequence). CDR3 amino acids: CASSSSGGESLQYF. For the CDR3, the DNA is TGTGCCAGCAGCTCGTCGGGGGGCGAATCCCTGCAGTACTTC.

CDR3 nucleotide sequence: TGTGCCAGCAGTAAAACCGGGACAGGCGTCGAAAAACTGTTTTTT. Translation: CASSKTGTGVEKLFF. The chain joins TRBV6-1 to TRBJ1-4, with 8 positions matching TRBD1. The CDR3 length is 15 residues. Trimming took 5 bases from V and 8 from J; bases not matched to a gene: 10. Germline lookup yields CDR1 MNHNS and CDR2 SASEGT.

V and J are TRBV7-2 and TRBJ2-7; D possibly corresponds to TRBD1 (6 bases). Germline values: CDR1 SGHTA, CDR2 FQGNSA. The V end lost 5 bases, the J end lost 10 bases, and 21 bases lay between the germline ends. There are 14 residues in the CDR3. The CDR3 nucleotides read TGTGCCAGCAGCCCTGGCAACCCGCAGGGGCGTCAGTACTTC. Translation: CASSPGNPQGRQYF.

The V gene is TRBV27, the J gene TRBJ2-7; possibly TRBD1 for D (5 bases). The V gene lost 5 bases and the J gene lost 3 bases, with 17 bases spanning the gap. Germline-derived CDR1 and CDR2 are MNHEY and SMNVEV (reference sequence). This CDR3 spans 15 amino acids. CDR3 loop: CASSPSGAFFYEQYF. The CDR3 nucleotides read TGTGCCAGCAGTCCTTCTGGGGCCTTTTTCTACGAGCAGTACTTC.

This chain joins TRBV30 and TRBJ1-1; 11 nucleotides line up with TRBD1. Germline loops: CDR1 GTSNPN, CDR2 SVGIG (reference sequence). The ends lost 4 bases at V and 3 bases at J; junction bases unmatched: 4. There are 14 residues in the CDR3. The CDR3 spells CAWTPGQGDTEAFF. As DNA, the CDR3 is TGTGCCTGGACTCCGGGACAGGGGGACACTGAAGCTTTCTTT. The full variable domain, its missing parts supplied by reference TRBV30 and TRBJ1-1, is SQTIHQWPATLVQPVGSPLSLECTVEGTSNPNLYWYRQAAGRGLQLLFYSVGIGQISSEVPQNLSASRPQDRQFILSSKKLLLSDSGFYLCAWTPGQGDTEAFFGQGTRLTVV.

The rearrangement joins TRBV7-3 to TRBJ1-1; D is possibly TRBD1 (5 bases). The CDR3 spans 16 residues. The germline CDR1 and CDR2 sequences are SGHTA and FQGTGA. Trimming cost V 1 base and J 5 bases, with 17 bases left between them. The CDR3 protein is CASSLSNQGGDTEAFF. DNA for the CDR3: TGTGCCAGCAGCTTAAGTAACCAGGGAGGTGATACTGAAGCTTTCTTT.

The chain uses TRBV4-1 and TRBJ1-2; D perhaps matches TRBD1 (5 bases). V was trimmed by 0 bases and J by 5 bases, leaving 16 bases between them. The CDR3 has 16 residues. Germline-derived CDR1 and CDR2 are MGHRA and YSYEKL. The chain's CDR3 is CASSQDVAGGWYGYTF. The CDR3 DNA sequence: TGCGCCAGCAGCCAAGATGTGGCGGGGGGATGGTATGGCTACACCTTC.

This clone has only one observation. The rearrangement uses TRBV4-1 and TRBJ2-7; the match to TRBD2 covers 12 bases. The CDR3 contains 18 residues. Germline trimming cut 0 bases from V and 0 bases from J; bases unmatched to any gene: 6. The germline gives CDR1 MGHRA, CDR2 YSYEKL. The CDR3 coding sequence is TGCGCCAGCAGCCAAGATGAAGGACTAGCGGGGAGCTCCTACGAGCAGTACTTC. Amino acid sequence: CASSQDEGLAGSSYEQYF.

The J gene is TRBJ2-5, the V gene TRBV5-1, with a tentative D call TRBD1 (5 bases). V was cut by 6 bases and J by 5 bases, with 20 bases left in between. Germline loops: CDR1 SGHRS, CDR2 YFSETQ. The CDR3 covers 15 residues. The CDR3: CASTIVEHPGETQYF. The DNA for the CDR3 is TGCGCCAGCACAATAGTGGAGCACCCAGGGGAGACCCAGTACTTC.

The chain combines TRBV4-1 with TRBJ1-2, with TRBD1 as a possible D gene (6 bases). The V end was cut by 6 bases, the J end by 4 bases, with 15 bases between. CDR3 length: 14 amino acids. CDR1 is MGHRA, CDR2 YSYEKL, per germline. This CDR3 is CASRYPGAGYGYTF. CDR3 DNA sequence: TGCGCCAGCAGGTACCCAGGGGCAGGCTATGGCTACACCTTC.

This clone was observed once. The chain links TRBV19 to TRBJ1-1, with D possibly being TRBD1 (6 bases). The length of the CDR3 is 15 residues. The V gene lost 4 bases and the J gene lost 1 base, with 13 bases spanning the gap. Germline-derived CDR1 and CDR2 are LNHDA and SQIVND (reference sequence). The CDR3 DNA follows: TGTGCCAGTAGTACACCCGGACAGCAGAACACTGAAGCTTTCTTT. Its translation: CASSTPGQQNTEAFF.

This clone came up a few times. The J gene is TRBJ2-7, the V gene TRBV12-1; the D segment call TRBD1 is taken from the table without a DNA check. TRBV12-1 is assigned pseudogene status. The CDR3 is 16 amino acids. CDR3 region: CASSFRYRGDGNEQYF. The DNA for the CDR3 is TGTGCCAGCAGCTTCAGATACAGGGGGGACGGAAACGAGCAGTACTTC.

The V and J genes are TRBV30 and TRBJ1-1; the match to TRBD1 covers 8 bases. This CDR3 region has 15 residues. The ends lost 5 bases at V and 6 bases at J; junction bases unmatched: 14. Germline CDR1 reads GTSNPN; CDR2 reads SVGIG (reference sequence). Here the CDR3 DNA reads TGTGCCTGGGCCAGGAGTGGGCAGGGGGCCCCTGAAGCTTTCTTT. It specifies CAWARSGQGAPEAFF.

The chain couples TRBV7-8 to TRBJ1-6; TRBD1 matches at 9 bases. CDR3 length equals 15 residues. The ends lost 5 bases at V and 9 bases at J; junction bases unmatched: 8. Per germline, CDR1 SGHVS and CDR2 FQNEAQ. The CDR3 coding sequence is TGTGCCAGCAGCCAAGGACAGGGGTTGGGTTCACCCCTCCACTTT. Translating gives CASSQGQGLGSPLHF.

The chain couples TRBV15 to TRBJ2-3; the D gene is possibly TRBD2 (5 bases). Trimming removed 0 bases from V and 3 bases from J, with 10 bases in between. The CDR3 runs 15 residues. Germline assignment: CDR1 LNHNV and CDR2 YYDKDF (reference sequence). CDR3 amino acids: CATSRDRTGTDTQYF. CDR3 nucleotides: TGTGCCACCAGCAGAGATAGGACTGGGACAGATACGCAGTATTTT.

This clone was detected a few times. V is TRBV5-1 and J is TRBJ2-3; TRBD2 aligns across 7 bases. The germline V gene encodes CDR1 SGHRS and CDR2 YFSETQ. Losses at the gene ends were 4 bases for V and 3 bases for J; bases not matched to a gene: 11. This CDR3 region has 16 residues. This CDR3 is CASSPGLSSRTDTQYF. The CDR3, as DNA: TGCGCCAGCAGCCCGGGACTATCCTCACGGACAGATACGCAGTATTTT.

The rearrangement uses TRBV7-9 and TRBJ2-1; TRBD2 matches at 10 bases. Trimming cost V 3 bases and J 7 bases; bases outside gene matches: 12. The CDR3 loop spans 17 amino acids. Germline CDR1 and CDR2: SEHNR and FQNEAQ (reference sequence). This CDR3 is CASSFYLLAGDDNEQFF. The CDR3 DNA reads as TGTGCCAGCAGCTTCTACCTCCTAGCGGGGGATGATAATGAGCAGTTCTTC.

This clone has a single count. The rearrangement joins TRBV19 to TRBJ2-2; possibly TRBD1 for D (5 bases). The ends were cut back, 8 bases at V and 4 bases at J, with 14 bases in the middle. The germline gives CDR1 LNHDA, CDR2 SQIVND (reference sequence). This CDR3 is 14 amino acids long. This chain's CDR3 is CASWPSGSTGELFF. In DNA, the CDR3 is TGTGCCAGTTGGCCCTCAGGGTCCACCGGGGAGCTGTTTTTT.

The chain recombines TRBV5-6 with TRBJ1-6; possibly TRBD1 for D (5 bases). The V end was cut by 4 bases, the J end by 9 bases, with 17 bases between. This CDR3 spans 15 amino acids. Germline lookup yields CDR1 SGHDT and CDR2 YYEEEE. The chain's CDR3 is CASSARDRLSSPLHF. CDR3 nucleotides: TGTGCCAGCAGCGCCAGGGATCGGCTTAGTTCACCCCTCCACTTT.

There are a few counts of this clone. Other DNA sequences within the sample encode an identical CDR3. The gene calls are TRBV18 and TRBJ1-6; weak D call: TRBD1 (5 bases). CDR1 KGHSH and CDR2 LQKENI come from the germline V gene. Trimming took 2 bases from V and 4 from J, leaving 9 bases between them. The CDR3 sequence is 15 residues long. DNA for the CDR3: TGTGCCAGCTCACCATCGGCAGGGTATAATTCACCCCTCCACTTT. Translation: CASSPSAGYNSPLHF.

In DNA form, the CDR3 reads TGTGCCAGCAGCCCACCGGGACAGGGTTACGAGCAGTACTTC. Amino acid sequence: CASSPPGQGYEQYF. The rearrangement joins TRBV7-2 to TRBJ2-7, with TRBD1 identical over 9 bases. There are 14 residues in the CDR3. Germline assignment: CDR1 SGHTA and CDR2 FQGNSA. The junction had 6 bases not matched to a gene; V was cut back by 5 bases and J by 4 bases.

The chain is built from TRBV7-6 and TRBJ2-1; the D gene is possibly TRBD1 (7 bases). The germline gives CDR1 SGHVS, CDR2 FNYEAQ. V lost 5 bases to trimming and J lost 5 bases, with 13 bases between them. This CDR3 region has 14 residues. The DNA for the CDR3 is TGTGCCAGCAGCAGGGGGCGGGAAAACAATGAGCAGTTCTTC. This gives the protein CASSRGRENNEQFF.